The rows below give T cell receptor beta chains drawn from one sample of a study of MAIT cells during Salmonella Paratyphi A infection. TCRdb ran MiXCR on the 5' RACE reads and lists one entry per CDR3 protein. The sample contains just over 1,400 distinct CDR3 sequences, roughly half of which appear only once. Material: MAIT cells from blood, obtained at the first sampling point of the challenge study. Source of these receptors: a person between 18 and 69 years old who was deliberately infected with Salmonella Paratyphi A in a paratyphoid fever challenge study. Each CDR3 is given without its conserved first and last residue.

J gene: TRBJ2-7
V gene: TRBV20-1
CDR3 protein: SARDVTSPYSLPYEQY

J gene: TRBJ1-1
V gene: TRBV20-1
CDR3 protein: SARGQGDTEAF

J gene: TRBJ2-7
V gene: TRBV20-1
CDR3 protein: SAGGLAEYEQY

J gene: TRBJ2-2
V gene: TRBV6-4
CDR3 protein: ASSPTGAGVPGELF

J gene: TRBJ1-1
V gene: TRBV6-4
CDR3 protein: ASSGGGGTGANVLTF

J gene: TRBJ1-3
V gene: TRBV6-1
CDR3 protein: ASSEEDSAGNTIE

J gene: TRBJ2-1
V gene: TRBV6-2/TRBV6-3
CDR3 protein: ASSNSLAGGEQF

J gene: TRBJ2-7
V gene: TRBV20-1
CDR3 protein: SAVIREPYEQY

J gene: TRBJ2-1
V gene: TRBV4-2
CDR3 protein: ASSPVGEEPYNEQF

J gene: TRBJ2-7
V gene: TRBV20-1
CDR3 protein: SARDQRAGDVGEQY

J gene: TRBJ2-6
V gene: TRBV15
CDR3 protein: ATSSDRGSGANVLT

J gene: TRBJ2-2
V gene: TRBV6-4
CDR3 protein: ASSASGGESTGELF

J gene: TRBJ2-3
V gene: TRBV6-4
CDR3 protein: ASSMNGGQGDTQY

J gene: TRBJ1-2
V gene: TRBV6-4
CDR3 protein: ASSDSSDANYGYT

J gene: TRBJ1-1
V gene: TRBV25-1
CDR3 protein: ASSQQGETEAF

J gene: TRBJ2-2
V gene: TRBV6-1
CDR3 protein: ASAGTGTFSGTGELF

J gene: TRBJ2-3
V gene: TRBV6-2/TRBV6-3
CDR3 protein: ASSPTSGATDTQY

J gene: TRBJ2-2
V gene: TRBV29-1
CDR3 protein: SARAGADTGELF

J gene: TRBJ2-3
V gene: TRBV15
CDR3 protein: ATSREGAGEGTDTQY

J gene: TRBJ2-3
V gene: TRBV6-4
CDR3 protein: ATGGTDSTDTQY

J gene: TRBJ2-7
V gene: TRBV20-1
CDR3 protein: SAKGLSRLFSYEQY

J gene: TRBJ2-1
V gene: TRBV6-4
CDR3 protein: ASSDSAREGTTDYNEQF

J gene: TRBJ1-1
V gene: TRBV30
CDR3 protein: AWSVREHTEAF

J gene: TRBJ2-6
V gene: TRBV29-1
CDR3 protein: SQDWDSGANVLT

J gene: TRBJ2-2
V gene: TRBV4-3
CDR3 protein: VSSQVMVAFDTGELF

J gene: TRBJ2-7
V gene: TRBV20-1
CDR3 protein: SARGGDSYEQY